This paragraph reports one TCR beta chain. Its antigen is not known. The CDR3 ends on some other residue instead of the conserved phenylalanine or tryptophan, so this is likely a read error. Donors showed nominal health when sampled, although they likely had unrecorded immune exposures. The PCR used 60 Vbeta and 13 Jbeta primers. The method was immunoSEQ multiplex PCR; TCRdb's version includes in-frame clones alone and lacks a portion of them. The sample shows about 190,000 clones, approximately 84% of them seen only once. V lost 5 bases and J 8 bases, leaving 13 bases between the germline ends. The CDR3 length is 12 residues. The germline V gene encodes CDR1 SGHDT and CDR2 YYEEEE. This sample was included in a study of cytomegalovirus exposure and HLA in healthy donors. Study-wide results and caveats: The authors assumed roughly uniform sequencing depth across donors for presence/absence analyses.

This receptor was identified in a woman in her twenties or thirties in good health and CMV-seropositive. The V and J genes are TRBV5-6 and TRBJ1-1; D gene ambiguous. The sequencing input was PBMCs. In DNA, the CDR3 is TGTGCCAGCAGTACCGATGGGCCCGAAGCTTTCTCT. It encodes CASSTDGPEAFS.